A single T cell receptor (beta chain) is shown here with its context. Its target is not known. With 60 Vbeta and 13 Jbeta primers, the PCR was carried out. TCRdb's copy holds only in-frame clones and misses some; the assay was immunoSEQ multiplex PCR. Of about 150,000 clones listed, 83% were seen once; the top ten hold about 1.5%. Although they were nominally healthy when sampled, donors likely had unrecorded immune exposures. The CDR3 is 14 residues long. Germline values: CDR1 MGHRA, CDR2 YSYEKL. Unmatched junction bases numbered 4, after V lost 3 bases and J lost 7 bases. The data originate from a study of cytomegalovirus exposure and HLA in healthy donors. The overall study: Of roughly 400 genotyped donors, around 80% grouped in the Caucasian-associated ancestry cluster.

Overall study findings and caveats: The authors later found TCR association rates varying by HLA locus, with DRB1 most and HLA-C fewest. Most of the TCR beta V segments (in an earlier analysis) were productive either about 90% or about 30% of the time.

V is TRBV4-1 and J is TRBJ1-4; 8 positions agree with TRBD1. The sample comprised PBMCs. The TCR originated in a man aged 35 to 55 in good health and CMV-seronegative. In DNA, the CDR3 is TGCGCCAGCAGCCAGCAGGGGGCAAGTGAAAAACTGTTTTTT. It yields the protein CASSQQGASEKLFF.